This entry lists 20 T cell receptor beta chains sequenced from one sample in a study of cytomegalovirus exposure and HLA in healthy donors. The PCR used 60 Vbeta and 13 Jbeta primers. Method: immunoSEQ multiplex PCR; TCRdb's copy keeps in-frame clones and lacks some. The top ten clones hold approximately 6% of a sample with roughly 150,000 clones, roughly 82% of them seen once. Sequenced material: PBMCs. The receptors derive from a man aged 25 to 45 in good health and CMV-seropositive.

This chain uses TRBV28 with TRBJ1-1; 10 nucleotides line up with TRBD1. V shed 6 bases, J shed 1 base, and the junction held 2 bases outside the gene matches. CDR3 length equals 14 residues. Germline CDR1 reads MDHEN; CDR2 reads SYDVKM. Here the CDR3 DNA reads TGTGCCAGCAGCTGGGACAGGGGGAACACTGAAGCTTTCTTT. Residues: CASSWDRGNTEAFF. The full variable domain, with the rest looked up from reference TRBV28 and TRBJ1-1, is DVKVTQSSRYLVKRTGEKVFLECVQDMDHENMFWYRQDPGLGLRLIYFSYDVKMKEKGDIPEGYSVSREKKERFSLILESASTNQTSMYLCASSWDRGNTEAFFGQGTRLTVV.

This chain links TRBV12-5 with TRBJ2-1, with D possibly matching TRBD2 (6 bases). Trimming removed 6 bases at V and 3 bases at J, with 18 bases between. From germline, CDR1 is LGHNT and CDR2 FRNRAP. This CDR3 has 16 residues. DNA of the CDR3: TGTGCTAGTGGAAATAGGGACTCCTTATTCTACAATGAGCAGTTCTTC. Protein product: CASGNRDSLFYNEQFF.

The J gene is TRBJ2-7, the V gene TRBV6-5, with D perhaps matching TRBD1 (6 bases). The V gene's germline CDR1 is MNHEY and CDR2 SVGAGI. Between the trimmed V and J ends, which lost 6 bases and 2 bases, there was a span of 17 bases. The CDR3 has 15 residues. The CDR3 protein is CASRKGRGDTYEQYF. The DNA of the CDR3 is TGTGCCAGCAGAAAGGGCAGGGGCGATACCTACGAGCAGTACTTC.

V usage is TRBV30 and J usage is TRBJ2-1; 10 bases map to TRBD2. The junction had 2 bases not matched to a gene; V was cut back by 5 bases and J by 4 bases. Germline values: CDR1 GTSNPN, CDR2 SVGIG (reference sequence). This CDR3 region has 13 residues. In DNA, the CDR3 is TGTGCCTGGTGTAGCGGGGGGTACAATGAGCAGTTCTTC. This codes for CAWCSGGYNEQFF.

The CDR3 is CASSLASQETQYF. The CDR3 DNA reads as TGTGCCAGCAGCTTGGCTAGTCAAGAGACCCAGTACTTC. V gene TRBV5-5 combines with J gene TRBJ2-5; no firm D call. Trimming took off 0 bases at V and 2 bases at J, with 5 bases between the two ends. The V gene's germline CDR1 is SGHKS and CDR2 YYEKEE (reference sequence). This CDR3 is 13 amino acids long.

The chain employs TRBV19 and TRBJ2-2, with TRBD1 matching 8 bases. With 7 bases clipped from V and 8 bases from J, the junction kept 6 bases outside the gene matches. The CDR3 spans 13 residues. The germline V gene has CDR1 LNHDA and CDR2 SQIVND (reference sequence). The CDR3 DNA sequence: TGTGCCAGTACAGGGGGCTTTCCTGGGGAGCTGTTTTTT. As protein: CASTGGFPGELFF. The full variable domain, with the rest looked up from reference TRBV19 and TRBJ2-2, is DGGITQSPKYLFRKEGQNVTLSCEQNLNHDAMYWYRQDPGQGLRLIYYSQIVNDFQKGDIAEGYSVSREKKESFPLTVTSAQKNPTAFYLCASTGGFPGELFFGEGSRLTVL.

The CDR3 DNA reads as TGTGCCAGCAGCTTAGGGTCGTGGCAGGTCGAAAACGAGCAGTACTTC. Residues: CASSLGSWQVENEQYF. V usage is TRBV13 and J usage is TRBJ2-7; D unclear. Germline V lookup: CDR1 PRHDT, CDR2 FYEKMQ (reference sequence). The V end was cut by 0 bases, the J end by 5 bases, with 17 bases between. This CDR3 is built from 16 residues.

The chain combines TRBV30 with TRBJ2-4; D perhaps matches TRBD2 (5 bases). The ends were cut back, 3 bases at V and 7 bases at J, with 13 bases in the middle. Germline V gene data show CDR1 as GTSNPN and CDR2 as SVGIG (reference sequence). The CDR3 contains 13 residues. CDR3 loop: CAWRATAVNIQYF. The CDR3, as DNA: TGTGCCTGGAGGGCCACAGCGGTGAACATTCAGTACTTC.

The table lists this clone with a count of one. V gene TRBV5-5 combines with J gene TRBJ2-3; 10 bases are shared with TRBD2. This CDR3 comprises 11 residues. In germline, CDR1 is SGHKS, CDR2 YYEKEE (reference sequence). J gave up 13 bases and V 4 bases, and 3 bases lay outside the gene matches. CDR3 sequence (DNA): TGTGCCAGCAGCCACGGGACTAGCGAGTATTTT. Amino acid sequence: CASSHGTSEYF.

V gene TRBV5-6 combines with J gene TRBJ1-2; unclear D gene. This CDR3 comprises 12 residues. CDR1 SGHDT and CDR2 YYEEEE come from the germline V gene. V lost 1 base and J lost 8, with 9 bases in between. The CDR3 is CASSLREFGYTF. CDR3 in DNA: TGTGCCAGCAGCTTGCGGGAGTTCGGCTACACCTTC. Full variable domain (outside the CDR3, taken from reference TRBV5-6 and TRBJ1-2): DAGVTQSPTHLIKTRGQQVTLRCSPKSGHDTVSWYQQALGQGPQFIFQYYEEEERQRGNFPDRFSGHQFPNYSSELNVNALLLGDSALYLCASSLREFGYTFGSGTRLTVV.

V gene TRBV11-2 combines with J gene TRBJ2-1, with 13 nucleotides matching TRBD2. Germline V gene sequence: CDR1 SGHAT, CDR2 FQNNGV. The CDR3 has 15 residues. V lost 3 bases to trimming and J lost 7 bases; unmatched junction nucleotides: 3. Here the CDR3 DNA reads TGTGCCAGCAGCTTCACTAGCGGGGGGGCAAATGAGCAGTTCTTC. It encodes CASSFTSGGANEQFF. Drawing the rest from reference TRBV11-2 and TRBJ2-1, the complete variable domain is EAGVAQSPRYKIIEKRQSVAFWCNPISGHATLYWYQQILGQGPKLLIQFQNNGVVDDSQLPKDRFSAERLKGVDSTLKIQPAKLEDSAVYLCASSFTSGGANEQFFGPGTRLTVL.

V and J are TRBV6-5 and TRBJ2-1; D remains unclear. This CDR3 is built from 15 residues. Trimming stripped 6 bases from V and 5 bases from J, with 17 bases between. CDR1 and CDR2 from the germline V gene are MNHEY and SVGAGI. This chain's CDR3 is CASSQQQASDNEQFF. Here the CDR3 DNA reads TGTGCCAGCAGCCAGCAGCAGGCCAGTGACAATGAGCAGTTCTTC.

The chain employs TRBV5-1 and TRBJ1-1, with D possibly TRBD1 on 5 matching bases. Per germline, CDR1 SGHRS and CDR2 YFSETQ. With 3 bases removed from V and 0 bases from J, the gap between germline ends came to 6 bases. The CDR3 is made up of 13 amino acids. CDR3 sequence reads: CASSSTVNTEAFF. The CDR3 nucleotides read TGCGCCAGCAGCTCGACAGTGAACACTGAAGCTTTCTTT.

V gene TRBV28 combines with J gene TRBJ1-1; the D is unclear. V was trimmed by 4 bases and J by 7 bases, leaving 16 bases between them. CDR1 is MDHEN and CDR2 is SYDVKM in the germline V gene. The CDR3 consists of 14 residues. In DNA form, the CDR3 reads TGTGCCAGCAGTTCCGGGTCTCTCCAACTTGAAGCTTTCTTT. Its protein product is CASSSGSLQLEAFF.

This chain connects TRBV19 to TRBJ1-6; D is unclear. The CDR3 length is 13 residues. V was shortened by 4 bases and J by 7 bases, with 8 bases between the two germline ends. Looked up from germline, CDR1 is LNHDA and CDR2 is SQIVND (reference sequence). The CDR3 protein is CASSSDSNSPLHF. For the CDR3, the DNA is TGTGCCAGTAGTAGCGACTCGAATTCACCCCTCCACTTT. Filled out from reference TRBV19 and TRBJ1-6, the complete variable domain reads DGGITQSPKYLFRKEGQNVTLSCEQNLNHDAMYWYRQDPGQGLRLIYYSQIVNDFQKGDIAEGYSVSREKKESFPLTVTSAQKNPTAFYLCASSSDSNSPLHFGNGTRLTVT.

The V call is TRBV11-3, the J call TRBJ2-7; D is perhaps TRBD2 (6 bases). The CDR3 totals 14 residues. Germline V gene data show CDR1 as SGHNT and CDR2 as YENEEA. Trimming stripped 7 bases from V and 4 bases from J, with 17 bases between. The CDR3 reads CASTSGQTSYEQYF. The CDR3 bases are TGTGCCAGCACATCTGGGCAGACTAGTTACGAGCAGTACTTC.

Turning to this clone: Compared with germline, one end of the junction differs, possibly owing to a read error. The chain recombines TRBV30 with TRBJ2-1; TRBD1 aligns across 9 bases. Germline lookup yields CDR1 GTSNPN and CDR2 SVGIG (reference sequence). The CDR3 is 19 amino acids. CDR3: CAWSVGTGKGQSSYNEQLF. DNA for the CDR3: TGTGCCTGGAGTGTAGGGACAGGGAAGGGGCAAAGCTCCTACAATGAGCAGCTCTTC.

The rearrangement links TRBV5-1 to TRBJ1-4; D call uncertain. The CDR3 consists of 14 residues. The ends were cut back, 2 bases at V and 4 bases at J, with 9 bases in the middle. Germline V gives CDR1 SGHRS, CDR2 YFSETQ. In nucleotides, the CDR3 is TGCGCCAGCAGCTTACAGAGTAGTAATGAAAAACTGTTTTTT. Translated, it gives CASSLQSSNEKLFF.

This chain joins TRBV28 and TRBJ2-5; D is perhaps TRBD2 (6 bases). The CDR3 has 17 amino acids. V was shortened by 3 bases and J by 5 bases, with 22 bases between the two germline ends. In germline, CDR1 is MDHEN, CDR2 SYDVKM. CDR3 nucleotide sequence: TGTGCCAGCAGTTTTCCCGGTACGGGAGTGGTCGAGGAGACCCAGTACTTC. The encoded protein is CASSFPGTGVVEETQYF.

The CDR3 here is CASSQGPGANTEAFF. The CDR3 nucleotides are TGTGCCAGCTCACAGGGGCCAGGAGCGAACACTGAAGCTTTCTTT. J is TRBJ1-1 and V is TRBV18; D might be TRBD1 (5 bases). From germline, CDR1 is KGHSH and CDR2 LQKENI. V lost 4 bases and J lost 1, with 13 bases in between. The CDR3 extends over 15 amino acids.